This TCR beta chain is from a study of T cell changes during pregnancy in multiple sclerosis. Germline-derived CDR1 and CDR2 are MDHEN and SYDVKM. V lost 6 bases, J lost 0 bases, and 8 bases stayed unmatched. There are 16 residues in the CDR3. TCRdb's copy holds only in-frame clones and misses some; the assay was immunoSEQ multiplex PCR. The table lists about 87,000 clones, roughly 93% of them singletons. The chain employs TRBV28 and TRBJ1-3, with 7 bases matching TRBD1. This clonotype was sampled from a female donor in good health, enrolled as a control in a pregnancy study. The sequencing here drew on peripheral blood, taken in the third trimester of pregnancy. The CDR3: CASSRTGARSGNTIYF. CDR3 sequence (DNA): TGTGCCAGCAGCCGTACAGGGGCCCGCTCTGGAAACACCATATATTTT.